These 22 T cell receptor beta chains share one sample of origin, sequenced in a study of blood T cell repertoires in COVID-19. Clones were read by immunoSEQ multiplex PCR, and TCRdb kept only the in-frame ones, dropping some. The data hold roughly 60,000 clones, with approximately 82% observed a single time. Material: peripheral blood. The receptors come from a woman between 55 and 75 years old with acute or convalescent COVID-19.

This clone was seen just once. The rearrangement links TRBV6-1 to TRBJ2-5; perhaps TRBD1 as D (6 bases). Trimming took 5 bases from V and 5 from J, leaving 15 bases between them. The CDR3 sequence is 14 residues long. Germline CDR1 MNHNS, CDR2 SASEGT. The CDR3, as DNA: TGTGCCAGCAGTCTTCGCAGGGGAACCGAGACCCAGTACTTC. Protein sequence: CASSLRRGTETQYF.

The J gene is TRBJ1-2, the V gene TRBV19; 7 bases align to TRBD1. The CDR3 has 15 amino acids. Germline-derived CDR1 and CDR2 are LNHDA and SQIVND (reference sequence). Trimming took 1 base from V and 8 from J; bases not matched to a gene: 10. The chain's CDR3 is CASSIARQGLNGYTF. The CDR3 DNA is TGTGCCAGTAGTATAGCCCGACAGGGATTAAACGGCTACACCTTC.

With regard to this clone: This sample also contains other DNA sequences that code for the same CDR3. This sequence joins TRBV27 and TRBJ1-1, with 8 bases that match TRBD1. Trimming took 5 bases from V and 2 from J; bases not matched to a gene: 4. The germline CDR1 and CDR2 sequences are MNHEY and SMNVEV (reference sequence). This CDR3 has 14 amino acids. The CDR3 DNA sequence: TGTGCCAGCAGTCCGGGACAGGTAAACACTGAAGCTTTCTTT. Protein product: CASSPGQVNTEAFF.

V is TRBV19 and J is TRBJ1-1; no reliable D call. Germline CDR1 is LNHDA and CDR2 is SQIVND (reference sequence). The CDR3 totals 14 residues. Deletions cut 4 bases from V and 0 bases from J, with 9 bases between. The CDR3 DNA reads as TGTGCCAGTAGTACGGGTGAAATGAACACTGAAGCTTTCTTT. Amino acid sequence: CASSTGEMNTEAFF.

The rearrangement joins TRBV29-1 to TRBJ2-1; 9 bases are a match to TRBD1. This CDR3 spans 13 amino acids. CDR1 SQVTM and CDR2 ANQGSEA come from the germline V gene. V gave up 4 bases and J gave up 6 bases; unmatched junction bases: 4. The CDR3 loop reads CSVAGTGFNEQFF. CDR3 sequence (DNA): TGCAGCGTTGCCGGGACAGGGTTCAATGAGCAGTTCTTC.

The chain combines TRBV19 with TRBJ1-2; D is possibly TRBD1 (6 bases). Germline values: CDR1 LNHDA, CDR2 SQIVND (reference sequence). The V and J ends lost 5 bases and 8 bases respectively, with 12 bases between them. CDR3 length: 12 residues. DNA for the CDR3: TGTGCCAGTAGTGTGGGGGCTGGAGGCTACACCTTC. Protein sequence: CASSVGAGGYTF.

The chain couples TRBV5-8 to TRBJ1-1; 8 positions agree with TRBD1. This CDR3 spans 14 amino acids. Germline CDR1 reads SGHTS; CDR2 reads YDEGEE. The V and J ends lost 4 bases and 4 bases, in that order; junction bases with no gene match: 6. Written as DNA, the CDR3 is TGTGCCAGCAGCCGGACAGGGACAATCACTGAAGCTTTCTTT. This encodes CASSRTGTITEAFF.

In this sample, this clone turned up a few times. The chain recombines TRBV11-2 with TRBJ2-7; 8 bases fit TRBD1. The germline V gene has CDR1 SGHAT and CDR2 FQNNGV. The V and J ends lost 6 bases and 7 bases, in that order; junction bases with no gene match: 17. This CDR3 comprises 16 residues. For the CDR3, the DNA is TGTGCCAGCAGACTGCAGGGGGCCGCCGTGGTGGGAGAGCAGTACTTC. Its translation is CASRLQGAAVVGEQYF.

The V call is TRBV5-1, the J call TRBJ2-3, with D tentatively TRBD2 (6 bases). The germline V gene has CDR1 SGHRS and CDR2 YFSETQ. Between the trimmed V and J ends, which lost 3 bases and 4 bases, there was a span of 18 bases. The CDR3 is 16 amino acids. CDR3 residues: CASSSSGGVGSDTQYF. CDR3 nucleotides: TGCGCCAGCAGCTCTTCCGGCGGGGTGGGGTCAGATACGCAGTATTTT.

This clone was seen a single time. The gene calls are TRBV5-6 and TRBJ1-4; 8 nucleotides align to TRBD1. V lost 1 base, J lost 5 bases, and 4 bases stayed unmatched. Per the germline V gene, CDR1 is SGHDT and CDR2 is YYEEEE. The CDR3 has 15 residues. CDR3 loop: CASSLPGQGNEKLFF. CDR3 bases: TGTGCCAGCAGCTTGCCAGGACAGGGAAATGAAAAACTGTTTTTT.

The rearrangement links TRBV10-3 to TRBJ2-7, with a tentative D call TRBD2 (7 bases). V was clipped by 4 bases and J by 3 bases, with 13 bases between them. Germline CDR1 is ENHRY and CDR2 is SYGVKD. The CDR3 has 14 residues. The DNA of the CDR3 is TGTGCCATCAGTGCCGCCGGGGGGCACTACGAGCAGTACTTC. Translation: CAISAAGGHYEQYF.

The chain has TRBV6-4 and TRBJ1-6, with a tentative D call TRBD1 (6 bases). This CDR3 comprises 14 residues. CDR1 is MRHNA and CDR2 is SNTAGT in the germline V gene. V was pared by 4 bases and J by 11 bases, with 15 bases between. The CDR3: CASSVGAGATPLHF. For the CDR3, the DNA is TGTGCCAGCAGTGTGGGGGCTGGGGCTACACCCCTCCACTTT.

V gene TRBV20-1 combines with J gene TRBJ1-1; 9 bases are a match to TRBD1. Germline-derived CDR1 and CDR2 are DFQATT and SNEGSKA (reference sequence). V lost 3 bases and J lost 2; bases outside the gene matches: 4. The CDR3 contains 14 residues. The CDR3 protein is CSASRGQGNTEAFF. The CDR3 coding sequence is TGCAGTGCTAGTAGGGGACAGGGAAACACTGAAGCTTTCTTT.

The V gene is TRBV19, the J gene TRBJ1-1; no clear D gene. The CDR3 contains 13 residues. Germline V gene lookup returns CDR1 LNHDA and CDR2 SQIVND (reference sequence). Trimming took 2 bases from V and 5 from J, leaving 9 bases between them. The CDR3 is CASSINIETEAFF. The DNA for the CDR3 is TGTGCCAGTAGTATAAATATCGAGACTGAAGCTTTCTTT.

This clone was recorded once. V and J are TRBV9 and TRBJ1-2; 8 bases map to TRBD1. The CDR3 runs 15 residues. CDR1 is SGDLS, CDR2 YYNGEE, per germline. V was clipped by 1 base and J by 8 bases; unmatched bases: 10. CDR3 sequence reads: CASSVTSGRGQGYTF. The CDR3, as DNA: TGTGCCAGCAGCGTAACTTCCGGCAGGGGGCAAGGCTACACCTTC.

The J gene is TRBJ2-7, the V gene TRBV29-1, with 8 bases fitting TRBD1. The CDR3 sequence is 12 residues long. In germline, CDR1 is SQVTM, CDR2 ANQGSEA. Trimming removed 6 bases from V and 4 bases from J; junction bases left unmatched: 5. The CDR3 DNA reads as TGCAGCGTGACCCGGGACAGGTACGAGCAGTACTTC. Residues: CSVTRDRYEQYF.

The chain carries TRBV11-3 and TRBJ2-2; D remains ambiguous. This CDR3 contains 13 residues. The germline CDR1 and CDR2 sequences are SGHNT and YENEEA. Deletions cut 5 bases from V and 2 bases from J, with 6 bases between. CDR3 sequence (DNA): TGTGCCAGCAGCGCACTTAACACCGGGGAGCTGTTTTTT. It codes for CASSALNTGELFF.

The chain carries TRBV2 and TRBJ1-1; no reliable D call. The CDR3 contains 12 residues. Germline assignment: CDR1 SNHLY and CDR2 FYNNEI. Trimming left V 7 bases short and J 1 base short, with 7 bases between. CDR3 bases: TGTGCCAGCATCTGGCAGAACACTGAAGCTTTCTTT. Translated: CASIWQNTEAFF.

The gene calls are TRBV24-1 and TRBJ1-5, with 8 bases matching TRBD1. V shed 8 bases and J 8 bases; nucleotides not matched to a gene: 7. The CDR3 runs to 13 residues. The germline CDR1 and CDR2 sequences are KGHDR and SFDVKD. CDR3 protein: CATNQGASEPQHF. In DNA form, the CDR3 reads TGTGCCACCAACCAGGGGGCGTCGGAGCCCCAGCATTTT.

This clone was counted a few times. The CDR3 is CASSPPAGYQETQYF. For the CDR3, the DNA is TGTGCCAGCAGCCCCCCAGCGGGGTACCAAGAGACCCAGTACTTC. This chain connects TRBV3-1 (or the pseudogene TRBV3-2) to TRBJ2-5; TRBD2 aligns across 7 bases. J lost 0 bases, V lost 4 bases, and 5 bases had no gene match. The length of the CDR3 is 15 residues. CDR1 and CDR2 (germline): LGHDT, YNNKEL (reference sequence).

This clone appeared a single time. The rearrangement joins TRBV6-5 to TRBJ2-2; 10 bases match TRBD1. In germline, CDR1 is MNHEY, CDR2 SVGAGI. Trimming cost V 7 bases and J 4 bases; bases outside gene matches: 6. CDR3 length: 15 residues. CDR3 in DNA: TGTGCCAGCACTTGGACAGGGGGAGTCACCGGGGAGCTGTTTTTT. Residues: CASTWTGGVTGELFF.

The chain combines TRBV7-2 with TRBJ1-5; 9 nucleotides line up with TRBD1. The ends lost 5 bases at V and 5 bases at J; junction bases unmatched: 4. The CDR3 has 14 residues. The germline gives CDR1 SGHTA, CDR2 FQGNSA. CDR3 bases: TGTGCCAGCAGCGAAACAGGGGGCGATCAGCCCCAGCATTTT. Protein: CASSETGGDQPQHF.